A single sample gave rise to the 20 T cell receptor beta chains below, sequenced in a study of blood T cells in healthy people across ages. A second PCR of 7 to 11 cycles used a sample-barcoded 5' primer and a J-beta primer mix. MiXCR, run by TCRdb on the 5' RACE reads, gives a single entry per CDR3 protein. The data hold hundreds of thousands of distinct CDR3 sequences, with just under 25% observed a single time. These data are also associated with another study on T cells of mothers and their children.

Sample: blood. The receptors originated from a boy aged 5-17 years in good health.

Written as DNA, the CDR3 is TGTGCCAGCACCCCCTCGCCTAATGGGCTGTTTTTT. Translation gives CASTPSPNGLFF. The chain uses TRBV7-9 and TRBJ2-2; no definite D call. V dropped 7 bases and J dropped 13 bases, with 16 bases sitting between them. The CDR3 consists of 12 residues. CDR1 and CDR2 (germline): SEHNR, FQNEAQ (reference sequence).

The sample holds one count of this clonotype. The junction differs from germline at one of its ends, possibly a read error. The chain is built from TRBV12-3 or TRBV12-4 and TRBJ2-3; 9 bases match TRBD1. CDR3 length: 15 amino acids. In DNA, the CDR3 is TGTGCCAGCAGTTCCGACAGGGGGGGCACAGATGCGCAATATTTT. The encoded protein is CASSSDRGGTDAQYF.

The table lists this clonotype with a count of one. This chain links TRBV7-2 with TRBJ2-7; a weak D match, TRBD2 (6 bases). CDR3 length equals 14 residues. The germline V gene has CDR1 SGHTA and CDR2 FQGNSA. The V end was cut by 5 bases, the J end by 4 bases, with 15 bases between. CDR3 DNA: TGTGCCAGCAGCCCCTCTTCGGCGGGGTACGAGCAGTACTTC. This translates into CASSPSSAGYEQYF.

The genes are TRBV12-3 or TRBV12-4 and TRBJ2-3; either TRBD1 or TRBD2 may fit D (5 bases each). The CDR3 runs to 15 residues. V was shortened by 6 bases and J by 1 base, with 14 bases between the two germline ends. CDR3 bases: TGTGCCAGCAGCATCGGGACCACTCGCACAGATACGCAGTATTTT. It specifies CASSIGTTRTDTQYF.

The chain joins TRBV21-1 to TRBJ2-1; the table's D call, TRBD2, has no DNA check behind it. TRBV21-1 is a listed pseudogene. The CDR3 runs to 15 residues. CDR3 bases: TGTGCCAGCAGCTCTCTAGCGGGAGCGAGTAATGAGCAGTTCTTC. As protein: CASSSLAGASNEQFF.

This clonotype was observed a handful of times. The genes are TRBV4-3 and TRBJ2-4, with 8 positions matching TRBD2. The length of the CDR3 is 14 residues. In germline, CDR1 is LGHNA, CDR2 YSLEER. V gave up 4 bases and J gave up 8 bases; unmatched junction bases: 7. The DNA for the CDR3 is TGCGCCAGCAGCCCACGAGCGGGGGTTGACATTCAGTACTTC. Residues: CASSPRAGVDIQYF.

At least ten counts were recorded for this clonotype. The chain carries TRBV27 and TRBJ2-7; D not certain. There are 13 residues in the CDR3. From germline, CDR1 is MNHEY and CDR2 SMNVEV (reference sequence). The V gene lost 6 bases and the J gene lost 3 bases, with 12 bases spanning the gap. CDR3 in DNA: TGTGCCAGCAGCTTGGATGGATACTACGAGCAGTACTTC. Protein product: CASSLDGYYEQYF.

This clonotype has just a few counts. The genes are TRBV14 and TRBJ2-5; tentatively, D is TRBD1 or TRBD2 (5 bases each). The DNA end lines up better with TRBJ2-7; the J call may be wrong. From germline, CDR1 is SGHDN and CDR2 FVKESK. The CDR3 has 14 residues. CDR3 in DNA: TGTGCCAGCAGCCCCAAAATGGGACGCAACGAGCAGTACTTC. It codes for CASSPKMGRNEQYF.

This clonotype occurred once. The chain joins TRBV7-8 to TRBJ2-7; the D is unclear. V lost 5 bases and J 2 bases, leaving 13 bases between the germline ends. Germline-derived CDR1 and CDR2 are SGHVS and FQNEAQ. The CDR3 has 14 amino acids. The DNA for the CDR3 is TGTGCCAGCAGCCCGAACAGCGTTCCCTACGAGCAGTACTTC. Its translation: CASSPNSVPYEQYF.

In its sample, this clonotype was seen a few times. At one end the junction does not follow the germline gene, possibly because of a read error. The V gene is TRBV15, the J gene TRBJ2-2; D remains ambiguous. Germline V lookup: CDR1 LNHNV, CDR2 YYDKDF (reference sequence). CDR3 length: 14 amino acids. The CDR3 DNA reads TGTGCCGCCAGCAAGGAATCCCACACCGGGGAGCTGTTTTTT. Its translation is CAASKESHTGELFF. Together with reference TRBV15 and TRBJ2-2, the CDR3 gives the full variable domain: DAMVIQNPRYQVTQFGKPVTLSCSQTLNHNVMYWYQQKSSQAPKLLFHYYDKDFNNEADTPDNFQSRRPNTSFCFLDIRSPGLGDTAMYLCAASKESHTGELFFGEGSRLTVL.

Only a few counts were recorded for this clonotype. This chain joins TRBV7-3 and TRBJ1-1; 9 positions agree with TRBD1. The CDR3 runs to 13 residues. Germline trimming cut 5 bases from V and 7 bases from J; bases unmatched to any gene: 5. The germline V gene has CDR1 SGHTA and CDR2 FQGTGA. The CDR3, as DNA: TGTGCCAGCAGCCCCCGACAGGGGGGTGAAGCTTTCTTT. It codes for CASSPRQGGEAFF.

The chain recombines TRBV24-1 with TRBJ2-7; D possibly corresponds to TRBD1 (5 bases). The CDR3 is made up of 12 amino acids. V was cut by 4 bases and J by 6 bases, with 9 bases left in between. Germline CDR1 reads KGHDR; CDR2 reads SFDVKD. The CDR3 nucleotides are TGTGCCACCAGTGAAAGGGGTACCGAGCAGTACTTC. Its translation: CATSERGTEQYF.

This clonotype was picked up a small number of times. The chain has TRBV20-1 and TRBJ2-4; 8 bases are shared with TRBD2. The CDR3 totals 14 residues. With 2 bases clipped from V and 5 bases from J, the junction kept 5 bases outside the gene matches. The V gene's germline CDR1 is DFQATT and CDR2 SNEGSKA (reference sequence). CDR3 sequence (DNA): TGCAGTGCTAGATACGGGAGGGACGAAAACATTCAGTACTTC. It is translated as CSARYGRDENIQYF.

The rearrangement links TRBV12-3 or TRBV12-4 to TRBJ1-5, with 9 bases matching TRBD1. Germline trimming cut 1 base from V and 6 bases from J; bases unmatched to any gene: 7. The length of the CDR3 is 16 residues. The CDR3: CASSLGDRVIGQPQHF. The CDR3 DNA sequence: TGTGCCAGCAGTTTAGGGGACAGGGTCATCGGTCAGCCCCAGCATTTT.

The rearrangement joins TRBV3-1 to TRBJ2-5; D may be TRBD2 (5 bases). With the DNA end fitting TRBJ2-1 better, the J assignment may be wrong. The CDR3 is made up of 13 amino acids. Germline CDR1 and CDR2: LGHDT and YNNKEL (reference sequence). Here the CDR3 DNA reads TGTGCCAGCAGCCAACCCCCGGGAAATGAGCAGTTCTTC. It yields the protein CASSQPPGNEQFF.

This clonotype turned up a few times. The rearrangement joins TRBV7-9 to TRBJ2-2, with D possibly TRBD1 on 5 matching bases. This CDR3 has 15 amino acids. V lost 1 base, J lost 4 bases, and 10 bases lay in between. The germline gives CDR1 SEHNR, CDR2 FQNEAQ (reference sequence). The CDR3 DNA follows: TGTGCCAGCAGCTTAGGGGGCAGTATCACCGGGGAGCTGTTTTTT. Its translation is CASSLGGSITGELFF.

The V call is TRBV4-2, the J call TRBJ2-5; tentative D call: TRBD2 (5 bases). The J call is uncertain, as TRBJ2-7 better fits the DNA end. Germline CDR1 is LGHNA and CDR2 is YNFKEQ. The CDR3 is made up of 14 amino acids. The CDR3 here is CASSQAGSPYEQYF. The CDR3 bases are TGTGCCAGCAGCCAAGCGGGGTCCCCCTACGAGCAGTACTTC.

Only a few counts were recorded for this clonotype. V usage is TRBV6-1 and J usage is TRBJ2-2, with 8 nucleotides matching TRBD2. The CDR3 covers 16 residues. Germline CDR1 reads MNHNS; CDR2 reads SASEGT. V dropped 3 bases and J dropped 5; count of bases not matched to a gene: 8. The CDR3 loop is CASSEGRGGFTGELFF. The CDR3 region has the DNA TGTGCCAGCAGTGAGGGACGGGGGGGCTTTACCGGGGAGCTGTTTTTT.

The rearrangement joins TRBV10-1 to TRBJ2-1, with TRBD1 identical over 8 bases. This CDR3 region has 15 residues. The ends lost 2 bases at V and 4 bases at J; junction bases unmatched: 4. Germline V lookup: CDR1 WNHNN, CDR2 SYGVQD (reference sequence). The CDR3 DNA reads as TGCGCCAGCAGTGAGAAGGACAGGGTATACAATGAGCAGTTCTTC. This sequence encodes CASSEKDRVYNEQFF.

This clonotype was picked up a small number of times. The chain combines TRBV7-9 with TRBJ2-5; no definite D call. The J call may be faulty, since TRBJ2-1 better matches the DNA end. Germline V gene sequence: CDR1 SEHNR, CDR2 FQNEAQ (reference sequence). The CDR3 contains 12 residues. DNA for the CDR3: TGTGCCAGCAGCTTAATGTACAATGAGCAGTTCTTC. Translating gives CASSLMYNEQFF.